The 9 T cell receptor beta chains below come from one sample, sequenced in a study of blood T cell repertoires in COVID-19. The method was immunoSEQ multiplex PCR; TCRdb's version includes in-frame clones alone and lacks a portion of them. The sample yields 200,000 to 250,000 clones, 83% seen once. Specimen: peripheral blood. These receptors were collected from a woman in her thirties with COVID-19, enrolled during active disease.

V usage is TRBV10-2 and J usage is TRBJ2-5, with 9 positions matching TRBD2. Unmatched junction bases numbered 9, after V lost 10 bases and J lost 3 bases. Germline CDR1 WSHSY, CDR2 SAAADI. There are 14 residues in the CDR3. The CDR3 protein is CATKGVAGEETQYF. CDR3 nucleotides: TGCGCCACCAAGGGGGTAGCGGGGGAAGAGACCCAGTACTTC.

The V gene is TRBV19, the J gene TRBJ1-2; D is uncertain. V lost 4 bases, J lost 1 base, and 13 bases lay in between. Germline V gene sequence: CDR1 LNHDA, CDR2 SQIVND (reference sequence). This CDR3 region has 15 residues. The CDR3 DNA is TGTGCCAGTAGTAAGGCAGGAACCGTTAACTATGGCTACACCTTC. Protein sequence: CASSKAGTVNYGYTF.

The V and J genes are TRBV5-1 and TRBJ2-6; TRBD2 is a possible D gene (5 bases). The CDR3 length is 18 residues. Per the germline V gene, CDR1 is SGHRS and CDR2 is YFSETQ. V was cut by 3 bases and J by 0 bases, with 16 bases left in between. CDR3 DNA: TGCGCCAGCAGCTCGGGAAGGGATATGAGCTCTGGGGCCAACGTCCTGACTTTC. Protein product: CASSSGRDMSSGANVLTF.

V usage is TRBV25-1 and J usage is TRBJ2-7; TRBD1 matches at 10 bases. After removal of 3 bases from V and 2 bases from J, the junction contained 7 bases not matched to a gene. The CDR3 extends over 16 amino acids. The germline V gene encodes CDR1 MGHDK and CDR2 SYGVNS. The CDR3 DNA follows: TGTGCCAGCAGTGACTTCGTCGGGACAGGGGCCTACGAGCAGTACTTC. It specifies CASSDFVGTGAYEQYF.

The chain combines TRBV2 with TRBJ1-1; D not certain. CDR1 SNHLY and CDR2 FYNNEI come from the germline V gene. V dropped 2 bases and J dropped 5 bases, with 15 bases sitting between them. The CDR3 covers 15 residues. The CDR3 region has the DNA TGTGCCAGCAGTGAATCTGGCGACTCGGATACTGAAGCTTTCTTT. Translating it yields CASSESGDSDTEAFF.

The rearrangement joins TRBV6-5 to TRBJ2-7; no definite D call. V was shortened by 8 bases and J by 0 bases, with 17 bases between the two germline ends. Germline V gene sequence: CDR1 MNHEY, CDR2 SVGAGI. The CDR3 runs to 15 residues. This CDR3 is CASSFSSTTSYEQYF. CDR3 in DNA: TGTGCCAGCTCATTTAGCAGTACTACCTCCTACGAGCAGTACTTC.

V is TRBV4-3 and J is TRBJ2-7; TRBD1 agrees at 9 bases. Trimming cost V 0 bases and J 4 bases; bases outside gene matches: 7. Looked up from germline, CDR1 is LGHNA and CDR2 is YSLEER. This CDR3 contains 16 residues. CDR3 DNA sequence: TGCGCCAGCAGCCAAGAACTAGGGACAGGGCAGTACGAGCAGTACTTC. It specifies CASSQELGTGQYEQYF.

The chain's CDR3 is CASSLGLALNTGELFF. The DNA of the CDR3 is TGTGCCAGCAGCTTAGGGCTAGCTCTGAACACCGGGGAGCTGTTTTTT. V gene TRBV5-4 combines with J gene TRBJ2-2; D is perhaps TRBD2 (5 bases). There are 16 residues in the CDR3. CDR1 is SGHNT, CDR2 YYREEE, per germline (reference sequence). Trimming took off 2 bases at V and 1 base at J, with 12 bases between the two ends.

This clone has a single count. This chain links TRBV6-2 or TRBV6-3 with TRBJ2-5; the match to TRBD2 covers 10 bases. The V gene's germline CDR1 is MNHEY and CDR2 SVGEGT. The CDR3 totals 14 residues. Losses at the gene ends were 2 bases for V and 4 bases for J; bases not matched to a gene: 1. The CDR3 DNA reads TGTGCCAGCAGTTACCGACTAGCGGGAGAGACCCAGTACTTC. Translation gives CASSYRLAGETQYF.